These 7 T cell receptor beta chains were all obtained from the same sample, sequenced in a study of cytomegalovirus exposure and HLA in healthy donors. With 60 Vbeta and 13 Jbeta primers, the PCR was carried out. TCRdb's copy holds only in-frame clones and misses some; the assay was immunoSEQ multiplex PCR. The table shows under 170,000 clones, with 79% occurring only once. Source material: PBMCs. Receptor source: a man between 45 and 60 years old in good health and CMV-seropositive.

The chain links TRBV14 to TRBJ1-6; 11 nucleotides line up with TRBD1. CDR1 is SGHDN and CDR2 is FVKESK in the germline V gene. The CDR3 spans 21 residues. The trim removed 1 base at V and 10 bases at J, leaving 21 bases unmatched. The CDR3 nucleotides read TGTGCCAGCAGCCAAGTAGACCTCGTTTGGCGGGACAGGGGGGCCAGGTCACCCCTCCACTTT. It codes for CASSQVDLVWRDRGARSPLHF.

This chain joins TRBV6-6 and TRBJ1-5; 10 nucleotides match TRBD1. Trimming at V came to 5 bases and at J to 4 bases, leaving 5 bases not matched to a gene. Germline V lookup: CDR1 MNHNY, CDR2 SVGAGI (reference sequence). CDR3 size: 15 residues. CDR3: CASSPGQGENQPQHF. DNA for the CDR3: TGTGCCAGCAGTCCCGGACAGGGGGAAAATCAGCCCCAGCATTTT.

The rearrangement links TRBV7-9 to TRBJ1-1; D not certain. Trimming cost V 5 bases and J 0 bases, with 10 bases left between them. CDR3 length equals 14 residues. CDR1 and CDR2 (germline): SEHNR, FQNEAQ (reference sequence). The CDR3 protein is CASSAHSLNTEAFF. The DNA of the CDR3 is TGTGCCAGCAGCGCCCACAGTTTGAACACTGAAGCTTTCTTT.

This chain connects TRBV27 to TRBJ1-3; no clear D. Trimming removed 7 bases from V and 0 bases from J, with 7 bases in between. Per germline, CDR1 MNHEY and CDR2 SMNVEV (reference sequence). The CDR3 covers 13 residues. CDR3: CASNGVSGNTIYF. Here the CDR3 DNA reads TGTGCCAGCAACGGAGTCTCTGGAAACACCATATATTTT.

The chain uses TRBV5-1 and TRBJ2-1; 8 bases align to TRBD2. The J segment lost 9 bases and the V segment lost 3 bases, leaving 8 bases of the junction unmatched. Germline CDR1 reads SGHRS; CDR2 reads YFSETQ. CDR3 length: 14 amino acids. The CDR3 region has the DNA TGCGCCAGCAGCTCGGGGGGACTAGATTCTGAGCAGTTCTTC. Translation gives CASSSGGLDSEQFF.

The sample holds one count of this clone. The chain combines TRBV5-1 with TRBJ2-7; 9 nucleotides match TRBD1. J was trimmed by 10 bases and V by 3 bases; bases with no gene match: 8. Germline assignment: CDR1 SGHRS and CDR2 YFSETQ. This CDR3 comprises 13 residues. The chain's CDR3 is CASSSSRDRDQYF. CDR3 in DNA: TGCGCCAGCAGCTCGTCCCGGGACAGGGACCAGTACTTC.

The V and J genes are TRBV7-8 and TRBJ2-1; possibly TRBD2 for D (6 bases). The germline V and J ends were trimmed by 1 base and 7 bases, with 11 bases remaining between them. CDR1 is SGHVS and CDR2 is FQNEAQ in the germline V gene. CDR3 size: 14 residues. The CDR3 protein is CASSLGWLANEQFF. CDR3 coding DNA: TGTGCCAGCAGCTTAGGATGGCTAGCGAATGAGCAGTTCTTC. Using reference TRBV7-8 and TRBJ2-1 for the parts outside the CDR3, the full variable domain is GAGVSQSPRYKVAKRGQDVALRCDPISGHVSLFWYQQALGQGPEFLTYFQNEAQLDKSGLPSDRFFAERPEGSVSTLKIQRTQQEDSAVYLCASSLGWLANEQFFGPGTRLTVL.